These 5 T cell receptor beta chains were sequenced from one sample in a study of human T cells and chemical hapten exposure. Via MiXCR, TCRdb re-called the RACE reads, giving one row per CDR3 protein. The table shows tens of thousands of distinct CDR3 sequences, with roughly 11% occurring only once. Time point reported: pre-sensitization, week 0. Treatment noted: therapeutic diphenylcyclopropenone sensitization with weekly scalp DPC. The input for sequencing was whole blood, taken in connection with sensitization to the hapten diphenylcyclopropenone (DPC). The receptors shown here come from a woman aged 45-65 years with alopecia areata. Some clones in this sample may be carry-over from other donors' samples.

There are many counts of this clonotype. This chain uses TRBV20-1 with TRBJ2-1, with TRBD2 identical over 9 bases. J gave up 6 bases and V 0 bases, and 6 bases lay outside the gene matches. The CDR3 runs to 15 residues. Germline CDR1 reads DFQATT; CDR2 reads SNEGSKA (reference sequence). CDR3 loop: CSARDFAGGPNEQFF. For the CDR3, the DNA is TGCAGTGCTAGAGATTTCGCGGGAGGGCCCAATGAGCAGTTCTTC.

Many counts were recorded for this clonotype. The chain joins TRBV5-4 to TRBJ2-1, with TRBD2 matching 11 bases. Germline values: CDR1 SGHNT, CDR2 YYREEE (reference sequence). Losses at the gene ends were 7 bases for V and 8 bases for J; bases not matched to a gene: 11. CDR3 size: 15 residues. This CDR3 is CASAPLAGVRDEQFF. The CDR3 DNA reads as TGTGCCAGCGCCCCACTAGCGGGAGTTCGGGATGAGCAGTTCTTC.

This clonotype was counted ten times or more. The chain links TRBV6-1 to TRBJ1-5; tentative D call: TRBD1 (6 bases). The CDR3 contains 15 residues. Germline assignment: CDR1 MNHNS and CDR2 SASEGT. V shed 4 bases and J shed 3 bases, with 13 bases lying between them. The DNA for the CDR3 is TGTGCCAGCAGTGTAAACAGGGATTCCAATCAGCCCCAGCATTTT. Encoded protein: CASSVNRDSNQPQHF.

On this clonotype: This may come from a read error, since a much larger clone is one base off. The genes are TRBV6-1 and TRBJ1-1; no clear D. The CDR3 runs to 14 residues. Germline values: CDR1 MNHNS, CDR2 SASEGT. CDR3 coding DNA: TGTACCAGCAGTGAATCAAACCGGCTCTCTGAAGCTTTCTTT. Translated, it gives CTSSESNRLSEAFF.

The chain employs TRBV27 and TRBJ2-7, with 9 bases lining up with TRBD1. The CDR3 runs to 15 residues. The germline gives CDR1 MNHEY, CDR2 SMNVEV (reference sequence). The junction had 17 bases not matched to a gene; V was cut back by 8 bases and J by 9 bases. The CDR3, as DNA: TGTGCCAGCCGCAAAACAGGGGGCGATGTATTGGTGCAGTACTTC. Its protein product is CASRKTGGDVLVQYF.